This T cell receptor (beta chain) is drawn from a study of T cell responses to AZD1222 COVID-19 vaccine. Whole-study results and caveats: It was only a handful of AZD1222 recipients who were seropositive at baseline. There were repertoire samples only from the period after the peak T cell response.

A note on this clone: Antigen unknown.

The assay was immunoSEQ multiplex PCR, and TCRdb's table has in-frame clones only and misses some. The sample consists of some 100,000 clones, about 89% of them appearing once. This TCR came from an adult who received the AZD1222 COVID-19 vaccine. The sample here was peripheral blood, taken 28 days after the second AZD1222 dose.

Written as DNA, the CDR3 is TGTGCCAGCAGAGGGACTGGACATGACTACGAGCAGTACTTC. Protein sequence: CASRGTGHDYEQYF. The gene calls are TRBV6-5 and TRBJ2-7; D might be TRBD2 (6 bases). V lost 6 bases to trimming and J lost 3 bases, with 15 bases between them. CDR3 length equals 14 residues. Germline values: CDR1 MNHEY, CDR2 SVGAGI.